The rows below give T cell receptor beta chains drawn from one sample of a study of metastatic and nonmetastatic thyroid tumors. With MiXCR, TCRdb called clones anew from the PCR reads. The table records about 14,000 clones, approximately 28% of them present only once. Sequenced input: tumor tissue. The receptors originated from a female donor with papillary thyroid cancer or a benign thyroid nodule (not recorded which). Some clones in this sample may be carry-over from other donors' samples. CDR3s leave out the opening cysteine and the closing phenylalanine or tryptophan. The D gene is left open where the match is weak.

d_gene: TRBD1; v_gene: TRBV6-5; CDR3aa: ASSYRGQGRMEAF
d_gene: TRBD2; v_gene: TRBV7-3; CDR3aa: ASSLTQIAGGPTDTQY
d_gene: -; v_gene: TRBV7-2; CDR3aa: ASSLPTLTDDYGYT
d_gene: TRBD1; v_gene: TRBV6-4; CDR3aa: ASSPGQGGSGELF
d_gene: TRBD2; v_gene: TRBV5-5; CDR3aa: ASSLGASGPQETQY
d_gene: TRBD1; v_gene: TRBV10-3; CDR3aa: AISEDRGLYNEQF
d_gene: -; v_gene: TRBV6-2/TRBV6-3; CDR3aa: ASASRRTDTQY
d_gene: TRBD1; v_gene: TRBV20-1; CDR3aa: SAGQGNEQF
d_gene: -; v_gene: TRBV9; CDR3aa: ASSVGPLREKLF
d_gene: TRBD2; v_gene: TRBV20-1; CDR3aa: SASGTSGGGEQF
d_gene: -; v_gene: TRBV27; CDR3aa: ASSPGVFMNTEAF
d_gene: -; v_gene: TRBV18; CDR3aa: ASAPDMNTEAF
d_gene: TRBD1; v_gene: TRBV19; CDR3aa: ASKSLRQGFST
d_gene: TRBD1; v_gene: TRBV28; CDR3aa: ASSTFGQGPYNSPLH
d_gene: TRBD2; v_gene: TRBV12-3/TRBV12-4; CDR3aa: ASTNGLRGGSDTQY
d_gene: -; v_gene: TRBV10-2; CDR3aa: ASGAGLAPQETQY
d_gene: -; v_gene: TRBV6-4; CDR3aa: ASSSSGAKTTDTQY
d_gene: -; v_gene: TRBV5-1; CDR3aa: ASSLGLGAGYNEQF
d_gene: TRBD2; v_gene: TRBV20-1; CDR3aa: SAPTSGLAGRREQY
d_gene: -; v_gene: TRBV5-4; CDR3aa: ASSVDSTGETQY
d_gene: -; v_gene: TRBV12-3/TRBV12-4; CDR3aa: ASSLRTDYNEQF
d_gene: -; v_gene: TRBV6-1; CDR3aa: ASSDIPGVSEAF
d_gene: -; v_gene: TRBV7-9; CDR3aa: ASSPGHGGYGYT
d_gene: TRBD2; v_gene: TRBV6-1; CDR3aa: ASEPGTSGIETQY
d_gene: -; v_gene: TRBV28; CDR3aa: ASSSYNEQF
d_gene: -; v_gene: TRBV18; CDR3aa: ASSQDSYEQY
d_gene: -; v_gene: TRBV7-2; CDR3aa: ASSSALNTEAF
d_gene: -; v_gene: TRBV28; CDR3aa: ASRIFSYSSYNEQF
d_gene: TRBD1; v_gene: TRBV6-4; CDR3aa: ASSEGVGGDEQF
d_gene: -; v_gene: TRBV5-6; CDR3aa: ASSFGTVPNYGYT
d_gene: TRBD1; v_gene: TRBV12-3/TRBV12-4; CDR3aa: ASSPTGDLYEQY
d_gene: -; v_gene: TRBV20-1; CDR3aa: SATGTTYEQY
d_gene: -; v_gene: TRBV6-2/TRBV6-3; CDR3aa: ASSYQGGSSYEQY
d_gene: -; v_gene: TRBV7-8; CDR3aa: ASSRDRLIGGTGELF
d_gene: -; v_gene: TRBV30; CDR3aa: AWGWGGRRSEQY
d_gene: TRBD1; v_gene: TRBV7-6; CDR3aa: ASSRTGVNSPLH
d_gene: -; v_gene: TRBV13; CDR3aa: ASSPQGSETQY
d_gene: -; v_gene: TRBV6-2/TRBV6-3; CDR3aa: ASSFGAGISTDTQY
d_gene: TRBD1; v_gene: TRBV2; CDR3aa: ASTGQGVFIYGYT
d_gene: TRBD1; v_gene: TRBV30; CDR3aa: AWTKTGAGQPQH
d_gene: -; v_gene: TRBV5-1; CDR3aa: ASSLAQETQY
d_gene: -; v_gene: TRBV7-8; CDR3aa: ASSSPRGALGNTIY
d_gene: TRBD2; v_gene: TRBV27; CDR3aa: ASSLFRTSGRGEQF